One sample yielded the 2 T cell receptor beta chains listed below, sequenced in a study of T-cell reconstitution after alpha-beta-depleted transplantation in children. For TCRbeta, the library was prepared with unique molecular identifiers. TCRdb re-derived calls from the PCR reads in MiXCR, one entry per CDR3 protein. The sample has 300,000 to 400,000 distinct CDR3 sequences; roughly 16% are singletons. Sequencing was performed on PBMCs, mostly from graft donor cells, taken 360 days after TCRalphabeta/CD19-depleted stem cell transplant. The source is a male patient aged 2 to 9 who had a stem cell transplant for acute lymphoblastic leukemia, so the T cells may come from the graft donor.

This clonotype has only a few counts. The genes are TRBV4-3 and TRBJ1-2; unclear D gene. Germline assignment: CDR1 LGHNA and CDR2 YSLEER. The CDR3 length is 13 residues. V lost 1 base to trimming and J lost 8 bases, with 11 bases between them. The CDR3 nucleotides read TGCGCCAGCAGCCAAGGGTTAGATGGAGGCTACACCTTC. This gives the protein CASSQGLDGGYTF.

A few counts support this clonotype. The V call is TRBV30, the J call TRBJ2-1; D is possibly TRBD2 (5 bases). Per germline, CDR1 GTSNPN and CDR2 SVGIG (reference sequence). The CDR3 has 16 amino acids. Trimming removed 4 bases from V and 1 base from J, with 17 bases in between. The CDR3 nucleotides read TGTGCCTGGACGCTCACGGACTTCTGGTCCTACAATGAGCAGTTCTTC. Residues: CAWTLTDFWSYNEQFF.